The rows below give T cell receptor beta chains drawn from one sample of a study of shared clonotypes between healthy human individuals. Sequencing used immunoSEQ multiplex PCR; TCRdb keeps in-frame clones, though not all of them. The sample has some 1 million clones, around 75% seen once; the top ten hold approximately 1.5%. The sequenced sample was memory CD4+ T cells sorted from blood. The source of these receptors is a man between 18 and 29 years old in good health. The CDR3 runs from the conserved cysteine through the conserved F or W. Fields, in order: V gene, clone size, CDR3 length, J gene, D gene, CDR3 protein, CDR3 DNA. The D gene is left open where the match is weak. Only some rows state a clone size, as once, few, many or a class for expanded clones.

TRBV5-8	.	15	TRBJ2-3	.	CASSLGTVSTDTQYF	TGTGCCAGCAGCTTGGGGACGGTTAGCACAGATACGCAGTATTTT
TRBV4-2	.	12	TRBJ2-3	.	CASSTGADTQYF	TGTGCCAGCAGCACGGGGGCAGATACGCAGTATTTT
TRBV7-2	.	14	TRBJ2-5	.	CASSPAAPPETQYF	TGTGCCAGCAGCCCCGCAGCTCCTCCAGAGACCCAGTACTTC
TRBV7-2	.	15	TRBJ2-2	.	CASSLRSGNTGELFF	TGTGCCAGCAGCTTACGGTCCGGTAACACCGGGGAGCTGTTTTTT
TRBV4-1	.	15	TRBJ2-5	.	CASSQDPGSGQTQYF	TGCGCCAGCAGCCAAGATCCAGGGTCCGGGCAGACCCAGTACTTC
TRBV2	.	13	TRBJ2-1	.	CASNANPYNEQFF	TGTGCCAGCAACGCAAACCCCTACAATGAGCAGTTCTTC
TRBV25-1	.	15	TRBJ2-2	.	CASSEYTSFAGELFF	TGTGCCAGCAGTGAATATACTAGTTTCGCCGGGGAGCTGTTTTTT
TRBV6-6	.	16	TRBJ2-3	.	CASRGRAGHLTDTQYF	TGTGCCAGCAGGGGCCGGGCGGGACACCTCACAGATACGCAGTATTTT
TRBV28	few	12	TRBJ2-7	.	CASSSQGLEQYF	TGTGCCAGCAGTTCACAGGGACTAGAGCAGTACTTC
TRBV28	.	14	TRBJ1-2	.	CASSLSTANYGYTF	TGTGCCAGCAGTCTATCGACGGCTAACTATGGCTACACCTTC
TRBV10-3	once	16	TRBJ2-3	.	CAISESLGKASDTQYF	TGTGCCATCAGTGAGTCCTTAGGGAAGGCCTCAGATACGCAGTATTTT
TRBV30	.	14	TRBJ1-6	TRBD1	CAWSSGTGYSPLHF	TGTGCCTGGAGTTCCGGGACAGGGTATTCACCCCTCCACTTT
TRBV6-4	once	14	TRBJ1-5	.	CASSAWASNQPQHF	TGTGCCAGCAGTGCTTGGGCCAGCAATCAGCCCCAGCATTTT
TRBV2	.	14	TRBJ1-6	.	CASRRTGTNSPLHF	TGTGCCAGCAGAAGGACGGGAACTAATTCTCCCCTCCACTTT
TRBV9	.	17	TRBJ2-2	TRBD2	CASSVGGTSTNTGELFF	TGTGCCAGCAGCGTAGGAGGGACTAGTACCAACACCGGGGAGCTGTTTTTT
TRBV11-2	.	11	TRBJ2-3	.	CASSLQDTQYF	TGTGCCAGCAGCCTTCAAGATACGCAGTATTTT
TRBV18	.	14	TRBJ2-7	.	CASSPPGVRNEQYF	TGTGCCAGCTCACCACCCGGGGTAAGGAACGAGCAGTACTTC
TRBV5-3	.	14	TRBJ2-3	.	CARSSFHGPDTQYF	TGTGCCAGAAGCTCCTTTCACGGGCCTGATACGCAGTATTTT
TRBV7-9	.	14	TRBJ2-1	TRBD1	CASSAGTGVLGLFF	TGTGCCAGCAGCGCCGGGACAGGGGTTTTGGGTTTATTCTTC
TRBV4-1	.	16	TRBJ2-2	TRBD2	CASSQLAGIGTGELFF	TGCGCCAGCAGCCAACTAGCGGGGATTGGCACCGGGGAGCTGTTTTTT